These 16 T cell receptor beta chains were sequenced from one sample in a study of Graves' ophthalmopathy and Graves' hyperthyroidism. RNA served as the template for amplifying TCR beta CDR3 regions. RT-PCR in the first round used HTBI primers; a second-round multiplex PCR followed. A single record per CDR3 protein comes from TCRdb applying MiXCR to the multiplex PCR reads. The sample lists about 500,000 distinct CDR3 sequences, around 14% seen once, with about 10% in the top ten. Source material: blood. The receptor source for this set is a woman in her 30s with Graves' ophthalmopathy.

The sample holds a few counts of this clonotype. At one end the junction does not follow the germline gene, possibly because of a read error. This chain connects TRBV6-1 to TRBJ2-4, with TRBD2 matching over 12 bases. The CDR3 runs 18 residues. Germline V CDR1 and CDR2: MNHNS, SASEGT. CDR3 in DNA: TGTGCCAGCAGTGAAAGGGGGACTAGCGGGCTAGCCAAAAACATTAAGTACTTC. Its translation: CASSERGTSGLAKNIKYF.

This clonotype has at least ten counts. This chain links TRBV3-1 with TRBJ1-5, with 9 bases that match TRBD1. Germline V lookup: CDR1 LGHDT, CDR2 YNNKEL (reference sequence). The J segment lost 6 bases and the V segment lost 8 bases, leaving 8 bases of the junction unmatched. The CDR3 sequence is 14 residues long. The CDR3 coding sequence is TGTGCCAGCGGACGGACAGGGGTCGGTCAGCCCCAGCATTTT. It codes for CASGRTGVGQPQHF.

The sample holds many counts of this clonotype. The chain carries TRBV28 and TRBJ1-1; weak D call: TRBD1 (5 bases). Deletions cut 6 bases from V and 4 bases from J, with 15 bases between. This CDR3 is 14 amino acids long. CDR1 is MDHEN, CDR2 SYDVKM, per germline. Here the CDR3 DNA reads TGTGCCAGCAGCTCCAGTGGGGGGATCACTGAAGCTTTCTTT. This gives the protein CASSSSGGITEAFF. Drawing the rest from reference TRBV28 and TRBJ1-1, the complete variable domain is DVKVTQSSRYLVKRTGEKVFLECVQDMDHENMFWYRQDPGLGLRLIYFSYDVKMKEKGDIPEGYSVSREKKERFSLILESASTNQTSMYLCASSSSGGITEAFFGQGTRLTVV.

The V gene is TRBV6-2 or TRBV6-3, the J gene TRBJ2-7; D is ambiguous. Germline V gives CDR1 MNHEY, CDR2 SVGEGT. This CDR3 contains 15 residues. With 4 bases removed from V and 2 bases from J, the gap between germline ends came to 15 bases. The CDR3 nucleotides read TGTGCCAGCAGTTCCCTGGCCGGGTCCCCCTACGAGCAGTACTTC. Translating it yields CASSSLAGSPYEQYF.

This clonotype was detected ten times or more. This chain connects TRBV5-1 to TRBJ1-2; possible D gene TRBD1, 5 bases. This CDR3 has 14 amino acids. V was cut by 4 bases and J by 8 bases, with 18 bases left in between. The germline CDR1 and CDR2 sequences are SGHRS and YFSETQ. The CDR3: CASSKGPGDVGYTF. In DNA, the CDR3 is TGCGCCAGCAGCAAGGGACCGGGCGATGTAGGCTACACCTTC.

This clonotype occurred many times. The chain employs TRBV6-5 and TRBJ2-5; D ambiguous. The ends were cut back, 7 bases at V and 7 bases at J, with 16 bases in the middle. Germline V gives CDR1 MNHEY, CDR2 SVGAGI. The CDR3 has 13 residues. The CDR3: CASTGSALGTQYF. CDR3 DNA sequence: TGTGCCAGCACGGGCTCGGCCCTCGGGACCCAGTACTTC.

This sequence joins TRBV6-2 or TRBV6-3 and TRBJ1-2, with 8 bases fitting TRBD1. The germline CDR1 and CDR2 sequences are MNHEY and SVGEGT. The V and J ends lost 6 bases and 1 base, in that order; junction bases with no gene match: 10. The CDR3 runs 16 residues. The CDR3 reads CASSPQRTGSNYGYTF. The DNA for the CDR3 is TGTGCCAGCAGCCCCCAGCGGACAGGGAGTAACTATGGCTACACCTTC.

Ten or more counts support this clonotype. V is TRBV15 and J is TRBJ2-7; 13 bases line up with TRBD2. With V trimmed by 9 bases and J by 5 bases, 4 bases remained unmatched. Germline CDR1 is LNHNV and CDR2 is YYDKDF (reference sequence). The CDR3 has 13 amino acids. CDR3 amino acids: CATGGTSGNEQYF. The CDR3 DNA sequence: TGTGCCACTGGGGGGACTAGCGGGAACGAGCAGTACTTC.

This clonotype was counted many times. This sequence joins TRBV19 and TRBJ2-2; D is ambiguous. CDR1 and CDR2 from the germline V gene are LNHDA and SQIVND (reference sequence). The CDR3 sequence is 15 residues long. Trimming stripped 1 base from V and 3 bases from J, with 9 bases between. The CDR3 nucleotides are TGTGCCAGTAGTATAGTCGGGTCCTACACCGGGGAGCTGTTTTTT. Its protein is CASSIVGSYTGELFF.

This clonotype was detected many times. V gene TRBV28 combines with J gene TRBJ2-7; D perhaps matches TRBD1 (5 bases). With 8 bases removed from V and 1 base from J, the gap between germline ends came to 18 bases. The CDR3 runs 15 residues. Germline assignment: CDR1 MDHEN and CDR2 SYDVKM. CDR3 bases: TGTGCCAGCTCAATTACAGGATTAACTTCCTACGAGCAGTACTTC. It codes for CASSITGLTSYEQYF.

This clonotype was recorded many times. The chain is built from TRBV30 and TRBJ1-2; D perhaps matches TRBD1 (5 bases). V lost 3 bases, J lost 5 bases, and 16 bases lay in between. Per germline, CDR1 GTSNPN and CDR2 SVGIG (reference sequence). There are 14 residues in the CDR3. CDR3 residues: CAWRGRSTLYGYTF. The CDR3 nucleotides read TGTGCCTGGAGGGGACGGTCGACATTGTATGGCTACACCTTC.

This clonotype was counted ten times or more. The rearrangement joins TRBV9 to TRBJ2-7, with 10 bases fitting TRBD2. Trimming at V came to 2 bases and at J to 5 bases, leaving 4 bases not matched to a gene. Germline assignment: CDR1 SGDLS and CDR2 YYNGEE. The CDR3 runs to 14 residues. CDR3 sequence reads: CASSVASGSDEQYF. CDR3 coding DNA: TGTGCCAGCAGCGTGGCTAGCGGGAGTGACGAGCAGTACTTC.

This clonotype came up many times. The rearrangement joins TRBV29-1 to TRBJ1-1; 7 bases are a match to TRBD1. Germline assignment: CDR1 SQVTM and CDR2 ANQGSEA. With V trimmed by 6 bases and J by 4 bases, 11 bases remained unmatched. The CDR3 has 14 residues. This chain's CDR3 is CSVLLRQGPTEAFF. As DNA, the CDR3 is TGCAGCGTCCTATTGAGACAGGGCCCCACTGAAGCTTTCTTT.

This clonotype was seen only a few times. V is TRBV6-5 and J is TRBJ2-5, with 10 bases identical to TRBD2. From germline, CDR1 is MNHEY and CDR2 SVGAGI. V trimming: 2 bases; J trimming: 5 bases; junction bases outside the gene matches: 14. The CDR3 is made up of 18 amino acids. The chain's CDR3 is CASSYTRRSGRALETQYF. For the CDR3, the DNA is TGTGCCAGCAGTTACACCCGAAGAAGCGGGAGGGCCTTGGAGACCCAGTACTTC.

Regarding this clonotype: A much larger clone lies one base from this, so it may be a read error. The chain couples TRBV20-1 to TRBJ1-1; 8 positions agree with TRBD1. The CDR3 totals 14 residues. Germline CDR1 reads DFQATT; CDR2 reads SNEGSKA (reference sequence). The CDR3: CSANQGARNTEACF. The CDR3 DNA follows: TGCAGTGCCAACCAGGGGGCGCGAAACACTGAAGCTTGCTTT.

The V and J genes are TRBV28 and TRBJ2-2; D not resolved. Trimming pared 7 bases from V and 5 bases from J, leaving 17 bases between. The CDR3 contains 15 residues. CDR1 and CDR2 from the germline V gene are MDHEN and SYDVKM. The CDR3 region is CASTTPGPETGELFF. DNA for the CDR3: TGTGCCAGCACCACCCCTGGTCCGGAGACCGGGGAGCTGTTTTTT.